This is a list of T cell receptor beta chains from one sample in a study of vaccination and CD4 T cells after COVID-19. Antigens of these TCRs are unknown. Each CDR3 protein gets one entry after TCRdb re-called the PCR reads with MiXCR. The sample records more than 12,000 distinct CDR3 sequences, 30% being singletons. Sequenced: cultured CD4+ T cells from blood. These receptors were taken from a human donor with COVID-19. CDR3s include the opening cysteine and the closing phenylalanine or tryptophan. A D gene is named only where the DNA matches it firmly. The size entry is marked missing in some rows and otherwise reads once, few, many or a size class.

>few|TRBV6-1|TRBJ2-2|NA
CASSDRVGTGELFF
TGTGCCAGCAGTGACAGGGTGGGCACCGGGGAGCTGTTTTTT
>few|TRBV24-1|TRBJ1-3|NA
CATSSIWRGGAPCDDF
TGTGCCACCAGTTCCATTTGGAGAGGGGGGGCCCCTTGCGATGATTTT
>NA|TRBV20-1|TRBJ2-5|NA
CSAHRDPKETQYF
TGCAGTGCGCACCGGGACCCCAAAGAGACCCAGTACTTC
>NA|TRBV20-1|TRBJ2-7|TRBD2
CSARGLAGDSSYEQYF
TGCAGTGCTAGGGGACTAGCGGGGGACTCATCCTACGAGCAGTACTTC
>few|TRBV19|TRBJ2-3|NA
CASSDRLVVGTDTQYF
TGTGCCAGTAGTGACAGACTAGTGGTCGGCACAGATACGCAGTATTTT
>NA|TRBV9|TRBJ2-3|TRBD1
CASSVGTGVGDTQYF
TGTGCCAGCAGCGTGGGGACAGGGGTGGGAGATACGCAGTATTTT
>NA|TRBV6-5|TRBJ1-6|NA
CASSYSRGGGALHF
TGTGCCAGCAGTTACTCGAGGGGAGGAGGGGCCCTCCACTTT
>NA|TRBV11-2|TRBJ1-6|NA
CASSLGERHSPLHF
TGTGCCAGCAGCTTAGGGGAGAGGCATTCACCCCTCCACTTT
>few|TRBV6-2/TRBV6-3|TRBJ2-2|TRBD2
CASRNPGLAGGNTGELFF
TGTGCCAGCAGAAATCCGGGACTAGCGGGGGGGAACACCGGGGAGCTGTTTTTT
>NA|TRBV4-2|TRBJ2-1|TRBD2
CASREKGTSGYNEQFF
TGTGCCAGCAGGGAAAAGGGGACTAGCGGCTACAATGAGCAGTTCTTC
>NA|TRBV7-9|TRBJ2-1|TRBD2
CASSLATSGGDEQFF
TGTGCCAGCAGCTTAGCCACTAGCGGGGGGGATGAGCAGTTCTTC
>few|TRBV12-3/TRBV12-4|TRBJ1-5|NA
CASSLGINQPQHF
TGTGCCAGCAGTTTGGGGATCAATCAGCCCCAGCATTTT
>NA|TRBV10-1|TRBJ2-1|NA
CASSEGANRFSSYNEQFF
TGCGCCAGCAGTGAGGGGGCTAACAGGTTTTCCTCCTACAATGAGCAGTTCTTC
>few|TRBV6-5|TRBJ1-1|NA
CASSYGGGGNTEAFF
TGTGCCAGCAGTTACGGCGGCGGGGGGAACACTGAAGCTTTCTTT
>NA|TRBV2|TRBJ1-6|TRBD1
CASRRDSNSPLHF
TGTGCCAGCAGACGGGACAGTAATTCACCCCTCCACTTT
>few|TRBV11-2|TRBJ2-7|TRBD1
CASSSDRGGEQYF
TGTGCCAGCAGCTCGGACAGGGGAGGGGAGCAGTACTTC